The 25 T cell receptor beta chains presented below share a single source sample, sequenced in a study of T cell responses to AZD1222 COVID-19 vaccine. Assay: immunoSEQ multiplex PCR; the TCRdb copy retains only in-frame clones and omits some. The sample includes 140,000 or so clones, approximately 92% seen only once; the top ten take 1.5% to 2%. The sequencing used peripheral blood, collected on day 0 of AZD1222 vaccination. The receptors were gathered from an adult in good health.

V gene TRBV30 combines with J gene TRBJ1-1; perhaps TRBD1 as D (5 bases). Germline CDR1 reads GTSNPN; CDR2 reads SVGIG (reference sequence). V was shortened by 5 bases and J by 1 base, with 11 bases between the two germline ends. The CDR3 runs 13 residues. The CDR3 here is CAWGDQPNTEAFF. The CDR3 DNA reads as TGTGCCTGGGGGGACCAGCCGAACACTGAAGCTTTCTTT.

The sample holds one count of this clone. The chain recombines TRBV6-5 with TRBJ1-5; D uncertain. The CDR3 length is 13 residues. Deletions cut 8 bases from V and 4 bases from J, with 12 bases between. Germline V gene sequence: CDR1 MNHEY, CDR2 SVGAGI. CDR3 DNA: TGTGCCAGCTCCCTGTGGGCAAATCAGCCCCAGCATTTT. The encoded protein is CASSLWANQPQHF.

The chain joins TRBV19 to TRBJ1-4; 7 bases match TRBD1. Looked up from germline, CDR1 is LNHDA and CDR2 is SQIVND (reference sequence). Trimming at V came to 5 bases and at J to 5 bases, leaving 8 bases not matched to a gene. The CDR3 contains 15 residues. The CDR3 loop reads CASSALQGSNEKLFF. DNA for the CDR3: TGTGCCAGTAGTGCCCTACAGGGGTCAAATGAAAAACTGTTTTTT.

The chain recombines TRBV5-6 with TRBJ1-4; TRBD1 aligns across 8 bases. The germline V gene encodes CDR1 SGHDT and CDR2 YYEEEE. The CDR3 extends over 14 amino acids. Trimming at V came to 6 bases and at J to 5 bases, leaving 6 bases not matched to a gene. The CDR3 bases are TGTGCCAGCACCATGGACAGGGCGAATGAAAAACTGTTTTTT. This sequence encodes CASTMDRANEKLFF.

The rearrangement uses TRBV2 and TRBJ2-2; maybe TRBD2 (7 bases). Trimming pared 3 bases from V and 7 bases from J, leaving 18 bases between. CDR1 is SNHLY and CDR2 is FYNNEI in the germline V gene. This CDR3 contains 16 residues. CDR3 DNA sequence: TGTGCCAGCAGTGATTTGGGGGGGCATTGGAACGGGGAGCTGTTTTTT. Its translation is CASSDLGGHWNGELFF.

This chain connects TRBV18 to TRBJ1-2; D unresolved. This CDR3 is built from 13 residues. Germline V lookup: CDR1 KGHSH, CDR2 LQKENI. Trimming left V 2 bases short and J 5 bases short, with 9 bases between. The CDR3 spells CASSPSGDYGYTF. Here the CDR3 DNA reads TGTGCCAGCTCACCATCCGGCGATTATGGCTACACCTTC.

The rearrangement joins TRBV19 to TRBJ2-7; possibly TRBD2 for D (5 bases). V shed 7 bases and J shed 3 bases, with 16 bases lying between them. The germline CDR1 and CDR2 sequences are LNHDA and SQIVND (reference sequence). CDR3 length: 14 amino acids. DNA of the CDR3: TGTGCCAGTACCCTAAGGTCCGGGATCTACGAGCAGTACTTC. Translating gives CASTLRSGIYEQYF.

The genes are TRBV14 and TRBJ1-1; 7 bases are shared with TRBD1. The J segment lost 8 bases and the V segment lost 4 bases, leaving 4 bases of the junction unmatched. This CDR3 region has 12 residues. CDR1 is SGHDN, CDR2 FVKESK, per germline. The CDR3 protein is CASSLATGEAFF. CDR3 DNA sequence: TGTGCCAGCAGCCTAGCGACAGGGGAAGCTTTCTTT. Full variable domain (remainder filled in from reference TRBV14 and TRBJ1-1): EAGVTQFPSHSVIEKGQTVTLRCDPISGHDNLYWYRRVMGKEIKFLLHFVKESKQDESGMPNNRFLAERTGGTYSTLKVQPAELEDSGVYFCASSLATGEAFFGQGTRLTVV.

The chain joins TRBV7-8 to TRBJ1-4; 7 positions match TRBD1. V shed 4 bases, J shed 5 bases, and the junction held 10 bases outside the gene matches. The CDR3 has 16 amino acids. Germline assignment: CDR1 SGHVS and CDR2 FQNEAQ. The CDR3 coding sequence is TGTGCCAGCAGCTCCCCAACCGGGACAGAAAATGAAAAACTGTTTTTT. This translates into CASSSPTGTENEKLFF.

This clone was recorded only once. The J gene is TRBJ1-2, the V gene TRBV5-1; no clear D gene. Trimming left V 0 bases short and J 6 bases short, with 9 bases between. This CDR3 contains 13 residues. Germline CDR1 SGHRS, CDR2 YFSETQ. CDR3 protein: CASSLDPSNGYTF. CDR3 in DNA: TGCGCCAGCAGCTTGGATCCCTCCAATGGCTACACCTTC.

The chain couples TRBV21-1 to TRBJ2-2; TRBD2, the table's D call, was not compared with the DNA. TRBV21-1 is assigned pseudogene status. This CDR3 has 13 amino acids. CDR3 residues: CAGRAGGSGELFF. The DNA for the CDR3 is TGTGCCGGGAGGGCGGGAGGTTCCGGGGAGCTGTTTTTT.

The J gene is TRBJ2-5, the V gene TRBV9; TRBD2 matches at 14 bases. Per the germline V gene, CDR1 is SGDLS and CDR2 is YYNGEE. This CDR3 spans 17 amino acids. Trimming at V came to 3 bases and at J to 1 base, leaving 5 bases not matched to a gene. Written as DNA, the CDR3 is TGTGCCAGCAGCGCCGGGACTAGCGGGGGAGGCCAAGAGACCCAGTACTTC. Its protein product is CASSAGTSGGGQETQYF.

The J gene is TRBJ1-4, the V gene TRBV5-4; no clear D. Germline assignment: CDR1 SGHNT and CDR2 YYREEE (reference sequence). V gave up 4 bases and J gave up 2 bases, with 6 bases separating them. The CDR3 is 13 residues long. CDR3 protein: CASSARTNEKLFF. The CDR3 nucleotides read TGTGCCAGCAGCGCGAGGACTAATGAAAAACTGTTTTTT.

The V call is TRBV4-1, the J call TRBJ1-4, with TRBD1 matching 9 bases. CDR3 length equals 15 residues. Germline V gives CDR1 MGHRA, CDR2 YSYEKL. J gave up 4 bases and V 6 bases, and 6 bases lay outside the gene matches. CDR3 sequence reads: CASRDTGGFNEKLFF. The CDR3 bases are TGCGCCAGCAGGGACACAGGGGGCTTTAATGAAAAACTGTTTTTT.

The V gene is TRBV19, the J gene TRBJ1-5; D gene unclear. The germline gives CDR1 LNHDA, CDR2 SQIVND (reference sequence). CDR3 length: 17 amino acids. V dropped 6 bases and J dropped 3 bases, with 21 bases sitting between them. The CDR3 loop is CASSKSKGKSLNQPQHF. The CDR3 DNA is TGTGCCAGTAGCAAATCAAAGGGAAAGAGCCTCAATCAGCCCCAGCATTTT.

The CDR3: CASSQMTSGYEQYF. The CDR3 coding sequence is TGTGCCAGCAGTCAAATGACTAGCGGCTACGAGCAGTACTTC. The chain employs TRBV28 and TRBJ2-7; 9 nucleotides match TRBD2. Germline V gives CDR1 MDHEN, CDR2 SYDVKM. CDR3 length: 14 amino acids. V was pared by 5 bases and J by 3 bases, with 5 bases of the junction left unmatched.

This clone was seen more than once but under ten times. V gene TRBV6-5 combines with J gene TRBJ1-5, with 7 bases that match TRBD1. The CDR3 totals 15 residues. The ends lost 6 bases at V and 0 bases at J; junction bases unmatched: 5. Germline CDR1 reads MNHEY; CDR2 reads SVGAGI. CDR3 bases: TGTGCCAGCAGCCGGGACAGCGATAGCAATCAGCCCCAGCATTTT. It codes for CASSRDSDSNQPQHF.

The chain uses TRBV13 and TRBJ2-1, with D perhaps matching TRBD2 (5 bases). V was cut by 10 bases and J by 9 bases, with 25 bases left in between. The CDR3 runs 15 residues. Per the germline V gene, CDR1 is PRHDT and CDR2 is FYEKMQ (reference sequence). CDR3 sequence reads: CATPTITAFGREQFF. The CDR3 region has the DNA TGTGCCACCCCGACTATCACTGCCTTTGGGCGTGAGCAGTTCTTC. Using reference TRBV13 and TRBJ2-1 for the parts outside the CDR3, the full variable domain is AAGVIQSPRHLIKEKRETATLKCYPIPRHDTVYWYQQGPGQDPQFLISFYEKMQSDKGSIPDRFSAQQFSDYHSELNMSSLELGDSALYFCATPTITAFGREQFFGPGTRLTVL.

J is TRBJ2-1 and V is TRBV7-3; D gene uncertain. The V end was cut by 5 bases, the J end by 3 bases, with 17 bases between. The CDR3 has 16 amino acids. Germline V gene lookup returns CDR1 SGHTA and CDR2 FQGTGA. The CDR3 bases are TGTGCCAGCAGCCCATTCCACACTTCGGACTACAATGAGCAGTTCTTC. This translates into CASSPFHTSDYNEQFF. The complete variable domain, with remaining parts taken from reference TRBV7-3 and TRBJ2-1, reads GAGVSQTPSNKVTEKGKYVELRCDPISGHTALYWYRQSLGQGPEFLIYFQGTGAADDSGLPNDRFFAVRPEGSVSTLKIQRTERGDSAVYLCASSPFHTSDYNEQFFGPGTRLTVL.

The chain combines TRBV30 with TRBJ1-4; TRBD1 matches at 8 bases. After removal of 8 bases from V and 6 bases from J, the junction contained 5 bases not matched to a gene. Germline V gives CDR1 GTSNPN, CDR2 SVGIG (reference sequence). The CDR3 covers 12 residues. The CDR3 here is CATTGGDEKLFF. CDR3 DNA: TGTGCCACAACAGGGGGTGATGAAAAACTGTTTTTT.

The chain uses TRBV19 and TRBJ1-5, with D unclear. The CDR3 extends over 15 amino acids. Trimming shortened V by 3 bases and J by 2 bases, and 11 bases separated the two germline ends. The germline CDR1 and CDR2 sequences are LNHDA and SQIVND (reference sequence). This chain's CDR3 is CASSIARRGNQPQHF. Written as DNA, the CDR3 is TGTGCCAGTAGTATCGCAAGACGGGGCAATCAGCCCCAGCATTTT.

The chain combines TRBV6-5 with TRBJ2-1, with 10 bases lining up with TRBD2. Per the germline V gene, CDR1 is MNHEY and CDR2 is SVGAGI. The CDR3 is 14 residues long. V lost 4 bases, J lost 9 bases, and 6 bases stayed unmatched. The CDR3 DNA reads TGTGCCAGCAGTTCGGGACTAGCGTATGGTGAGCAGTTCTTC. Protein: CASSSGLAYGEQFF.

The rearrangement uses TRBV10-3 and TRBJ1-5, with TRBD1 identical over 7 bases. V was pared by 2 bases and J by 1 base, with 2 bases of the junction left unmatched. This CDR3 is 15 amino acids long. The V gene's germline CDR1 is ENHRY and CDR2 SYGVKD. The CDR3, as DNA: TGTGCCATCAGTGAGGGACAGGCGAGCAATCAGCCCCAGCATTTT. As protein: CAISEGQASNQPQHF.

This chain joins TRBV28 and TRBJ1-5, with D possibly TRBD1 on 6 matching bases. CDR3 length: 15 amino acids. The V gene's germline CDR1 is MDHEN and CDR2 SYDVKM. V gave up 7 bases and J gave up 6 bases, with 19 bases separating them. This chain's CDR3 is CASTSLAGGRQPQHF. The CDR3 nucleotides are TGTGCCAGCACTTCCTTGGCGGGGGGGCGTCAGCCCCAGCATTTT.

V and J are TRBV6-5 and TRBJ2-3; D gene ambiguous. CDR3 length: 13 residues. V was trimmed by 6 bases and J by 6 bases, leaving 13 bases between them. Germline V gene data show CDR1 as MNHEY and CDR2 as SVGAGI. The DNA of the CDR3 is TGTGCCAGCAGCTCTACTGTATCGGATACGCAGTATTTT. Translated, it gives CASSSTVSDTQYF.